What follows describes a single T cell receptor beta chain. Its antigen is unknown. TCRdb itself ran the 5' RACE reads through MiXCR, one entry per CDR3 protein. In the table there are fewer than 400,000 distinct CDR3 sequences, around 6.4% of which are singletons. The data belong to a study of T cells after yellow fever vaccination. Turning to the study itself: Low-cell-number fractions were prepared with SMART-Seq v4 Ultra Low Input. Study findings and constraints: The study found a weaker secondary response that peaked faster, day 5 versus 15. CD4 and CD8 compartments shared a small share of clonotypes.

V lost 4 bases to trimming and J lost 5 bases; unmatched junction nucleotides: 10. The CDR3 has 15 amino acids. CDR1 is DFQATT, CDR2 SNEGSKA, per germline (reference sequence). The input for sequencing was PBMCs, taken 5 days after the yellow fever booster vaccination. The rearrangement uses TRBV20-1 and TRBJ2-2; 7 bases agree with TRBD2. This TCR was recovered from a man in his thirties or forties who received the YFV17D yellow fever vaccine. DNA of the CDR3: TGCAGTGCTACACCTGGGGGGGTTATAACCGGGGAGCTGTTTTTT. This encodes CSATPGGVITGELFF.